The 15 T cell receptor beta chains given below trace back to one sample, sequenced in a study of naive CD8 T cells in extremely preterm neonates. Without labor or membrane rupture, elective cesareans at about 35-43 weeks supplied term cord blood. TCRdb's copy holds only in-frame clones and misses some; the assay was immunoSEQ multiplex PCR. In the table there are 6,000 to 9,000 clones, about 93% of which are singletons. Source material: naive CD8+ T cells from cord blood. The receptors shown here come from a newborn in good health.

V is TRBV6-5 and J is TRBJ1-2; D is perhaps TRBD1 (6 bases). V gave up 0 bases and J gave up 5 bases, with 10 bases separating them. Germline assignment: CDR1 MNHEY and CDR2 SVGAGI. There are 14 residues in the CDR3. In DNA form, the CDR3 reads TGTGCCAGCAGTTACTCGCAGGGGTTTTATGGCTACACCTTC. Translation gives CASSYSQGFYGYTF.

The CDR3 loop is CASSLSTSGNEQFF. CDR3 DNA: TGTGCCAGCAGTTTATCGACTAGCGGGAATGAGCAGTTCTTC. V is TRBV27 and J is TRBJ2-1; 10 bases agree with TRBD2. The CDR3 has 14 residues. The ends lost 0 bases at V and 7 bases at J; junction bases unmatched: 0. Germline loops: CDR1 MNHEY, CDR2 SMNVEV (reference sequence).

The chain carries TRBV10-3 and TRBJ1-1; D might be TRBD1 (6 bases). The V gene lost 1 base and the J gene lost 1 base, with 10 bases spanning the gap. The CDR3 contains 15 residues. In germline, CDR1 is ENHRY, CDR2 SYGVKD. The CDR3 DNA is TGTGCCATCAGTGAGTTTGGGGGCGAGAACACTGAAGCTTTCTTT. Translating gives CAISEFGGENTEAFF.

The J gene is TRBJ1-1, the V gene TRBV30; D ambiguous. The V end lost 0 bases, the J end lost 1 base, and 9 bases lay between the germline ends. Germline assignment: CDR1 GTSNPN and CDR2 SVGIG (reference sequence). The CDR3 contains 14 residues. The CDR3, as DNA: TGTGCCTGGAGTGTACTAAGACCGAACACTGAAGCTTTCTTT. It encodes CAWSVLRPNTEAFF.

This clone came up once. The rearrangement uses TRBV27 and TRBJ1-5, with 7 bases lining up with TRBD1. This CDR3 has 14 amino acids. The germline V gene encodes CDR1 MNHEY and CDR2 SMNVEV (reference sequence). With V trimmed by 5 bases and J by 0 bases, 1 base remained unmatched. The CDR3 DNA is TGTGCCAGCAGTCACAGGGGTAGCAATCAGCCCCAGCATTTT. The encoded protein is CASSHRGSNQPQHF.

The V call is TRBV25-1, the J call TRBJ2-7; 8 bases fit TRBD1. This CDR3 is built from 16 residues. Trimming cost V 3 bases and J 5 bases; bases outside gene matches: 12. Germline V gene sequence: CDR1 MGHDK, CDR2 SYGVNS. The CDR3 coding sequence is TGTGCCAGCAGTGACCAGGGGGACAGGCTGAGGGACGAGCAGTACTTC. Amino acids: CASSDQGDRLRDEQYF.

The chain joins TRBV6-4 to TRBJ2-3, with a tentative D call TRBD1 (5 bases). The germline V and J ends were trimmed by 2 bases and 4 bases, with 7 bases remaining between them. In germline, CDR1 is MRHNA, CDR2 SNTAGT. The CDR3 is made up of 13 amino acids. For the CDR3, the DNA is TGTGCCAGCAGTGACAGGGGCGCAGATACGCAGTATTTT. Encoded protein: CASSDRGADTQYF.

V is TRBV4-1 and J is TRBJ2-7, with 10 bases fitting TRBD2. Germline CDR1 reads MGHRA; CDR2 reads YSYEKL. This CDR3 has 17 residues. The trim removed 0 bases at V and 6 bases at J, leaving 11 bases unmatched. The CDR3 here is CASSQENSGRFWGEQYF. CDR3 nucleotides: TGCGCCAGCAGCCAAGAAAATAGCGGGAGGTTCTGGGGCGAGCAGTACTTC.

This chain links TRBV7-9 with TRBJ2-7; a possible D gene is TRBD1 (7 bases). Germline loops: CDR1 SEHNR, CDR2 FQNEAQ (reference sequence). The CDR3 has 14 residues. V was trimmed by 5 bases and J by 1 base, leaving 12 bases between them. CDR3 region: CASSPAGQSYEQYF. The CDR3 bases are TGTGCCAGCAGCCCTGCGGGACAGTCCTACGAGCAGTACTTC.

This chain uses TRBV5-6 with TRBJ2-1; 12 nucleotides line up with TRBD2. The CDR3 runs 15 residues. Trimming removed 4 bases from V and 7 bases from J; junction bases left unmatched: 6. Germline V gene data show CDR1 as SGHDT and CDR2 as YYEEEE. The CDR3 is CASSSTSGGSNEQFF. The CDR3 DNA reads TGTGCCAGCAGCAGTACTAGCGGGGGGTCGAATGAGCAGTTCTTC.

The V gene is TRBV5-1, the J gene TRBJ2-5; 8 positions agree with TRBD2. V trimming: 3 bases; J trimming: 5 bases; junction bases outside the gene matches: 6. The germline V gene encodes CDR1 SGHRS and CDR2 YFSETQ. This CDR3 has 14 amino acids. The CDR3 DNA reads TGCGCCAGCAGCTGGGGACGGGAGGGGGAGACCCAGTACTTC. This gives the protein CASSWGREGETQYF.

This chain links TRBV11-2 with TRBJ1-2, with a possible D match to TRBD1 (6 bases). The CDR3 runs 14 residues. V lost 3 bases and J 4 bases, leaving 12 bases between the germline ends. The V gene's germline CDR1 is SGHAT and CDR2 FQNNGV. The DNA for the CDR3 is TGTGCCAGCAGCTTGGGGACATTCGTCTATGGCTACACCTTC. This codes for CASSLGTFVYGYTF.

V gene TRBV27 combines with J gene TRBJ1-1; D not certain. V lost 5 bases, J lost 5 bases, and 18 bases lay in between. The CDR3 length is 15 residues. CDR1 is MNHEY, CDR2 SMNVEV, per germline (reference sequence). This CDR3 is CASSPFSLVETEAFF. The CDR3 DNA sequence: TGTGCCAGCAGTCCCTTTTCACTGGTGGAGACTGAAGCTTTCTTT.

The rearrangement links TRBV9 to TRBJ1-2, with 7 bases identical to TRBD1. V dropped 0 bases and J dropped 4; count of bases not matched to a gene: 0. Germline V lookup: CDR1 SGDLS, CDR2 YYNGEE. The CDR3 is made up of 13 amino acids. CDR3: CASSVAGGYGYTF. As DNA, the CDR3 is TGTGCCAGCAGCGTAGCAGGGGGCTATGGCTACACCTTC.

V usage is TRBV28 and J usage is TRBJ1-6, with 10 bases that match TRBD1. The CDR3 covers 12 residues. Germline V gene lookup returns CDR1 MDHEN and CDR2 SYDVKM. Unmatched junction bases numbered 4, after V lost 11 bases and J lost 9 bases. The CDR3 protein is CAGDRGGSPLHF. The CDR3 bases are TGTGCCGGGGACAGGGGCGGTTCACCCCTCCACTTT.